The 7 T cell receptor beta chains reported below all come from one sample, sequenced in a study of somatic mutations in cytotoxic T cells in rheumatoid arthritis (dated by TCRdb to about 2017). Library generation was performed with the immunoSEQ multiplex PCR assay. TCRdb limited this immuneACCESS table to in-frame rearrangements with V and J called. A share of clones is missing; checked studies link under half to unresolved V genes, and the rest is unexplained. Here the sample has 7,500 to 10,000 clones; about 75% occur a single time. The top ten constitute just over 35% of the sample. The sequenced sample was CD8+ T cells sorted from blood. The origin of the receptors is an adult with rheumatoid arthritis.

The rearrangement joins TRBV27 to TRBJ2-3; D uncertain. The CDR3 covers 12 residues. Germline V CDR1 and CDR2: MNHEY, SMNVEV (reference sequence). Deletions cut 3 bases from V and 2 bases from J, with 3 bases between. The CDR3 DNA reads TGTGCCAGCAGTTTGGACACAGATACGCAGTATTTT. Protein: CASSLDTDTQYF.

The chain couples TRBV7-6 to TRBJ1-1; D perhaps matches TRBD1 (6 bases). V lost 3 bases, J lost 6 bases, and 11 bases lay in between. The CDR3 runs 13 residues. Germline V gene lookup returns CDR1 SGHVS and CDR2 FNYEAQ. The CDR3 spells CASSFTGYPEAFF. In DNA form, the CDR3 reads TGTGCCAGCAGCTTTACAGGGTATCCTGAAGCTTTCTTT.

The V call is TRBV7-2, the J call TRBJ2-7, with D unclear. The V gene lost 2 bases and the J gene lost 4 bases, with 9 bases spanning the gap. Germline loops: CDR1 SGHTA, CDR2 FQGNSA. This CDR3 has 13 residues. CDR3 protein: CASSLRALYEQYF. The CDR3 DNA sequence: TGTGCCAGCAGCTTAAGGGCCTTATACGAGCAGTACTTC. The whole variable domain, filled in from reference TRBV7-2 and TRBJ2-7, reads GAGVSQSPSNKVTEKGKDVELRCDPISGHTALYWYRQSLGQGLEFLIYFQGNSAPDKSGLPSDRFSAERTGGSVSTLTIQRTQQEDSAVYLCASSLRALYEQYFGPGTRLTVT.

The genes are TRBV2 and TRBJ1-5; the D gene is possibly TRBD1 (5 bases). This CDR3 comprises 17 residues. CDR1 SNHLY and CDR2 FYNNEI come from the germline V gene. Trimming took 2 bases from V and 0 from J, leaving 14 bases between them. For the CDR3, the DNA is TGTGCCAGCAGTGAATTAGCGGCAGGGAGTAGCAATCAGCCCCAGCATTTT. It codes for CASSELAAGSSNQPQHF.

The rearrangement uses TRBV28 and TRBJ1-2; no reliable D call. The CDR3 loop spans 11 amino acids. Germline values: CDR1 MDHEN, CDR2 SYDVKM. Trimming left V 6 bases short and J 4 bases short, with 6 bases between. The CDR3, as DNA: TGTGCCAGCAGGTACGGCTATGGCTACACCTTC. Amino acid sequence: CASRYGYGYTF.

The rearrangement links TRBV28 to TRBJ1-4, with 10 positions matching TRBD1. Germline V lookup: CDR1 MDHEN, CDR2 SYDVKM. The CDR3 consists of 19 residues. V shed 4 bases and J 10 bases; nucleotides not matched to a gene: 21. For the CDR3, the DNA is TGTGCCAGCAGTTCACATCTACTTCGACAGGGGGCAAGATTGGGAAAACTGTTTTTT. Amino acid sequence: CASSSHLLRQGARLGKLFF.

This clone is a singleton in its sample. CDR3 nucleotide sequence: TGTGCCAGCACCACAACTTCAGGGGGTTTGTACACTGAAGCTTTCTTT. Encoded protein: CASTTTSGGLYTEAFF. The chain uses TRBV27 and TRBJ1-1; 7 bases align to TRBD1. The V and J ends lost 7 bases and 3 bases, in that order; junction bases with no gene match: 14. The germline gives CDR1 MNHEY, CDR2 SMNVEV (reference sequence). This CDR3 region has 16 residues.